Sequencing of this T cell receptor (beta chain) was carried out in a study of shared clonotypes between healthy human individuals. Across the study: Aged 18 to 49, the donors were two women and a few men. Broader study findings: All-four-donor shared clonotypes had higher generation probabilities than non-shared clonotypes did.

This CDR3 region has 12 residues. The V and J ends lost 8 bases and 7 bases, in that order; junction bases with no gene match: 4. The germline gives CDR1 MNHEY, CDR2 SMNVEV (reference sequence). Naive CD8 isolation took CD45RO-negative cells positively selected for CCR7 and excluded terminally differentiated effector memory CD45RA+ cells. As for this clone: Its specificity is unknown.

Method: immunoSEQ multiplex PCR; TCRdb's copy keeps in-frame clones and lacks some. The sample yields about 580,000 clones, 95% to 98% seen once. Sequencing was done on a sample of naive CD8+ T cells sorted from blood. The chain carries TRBV27 and TRBJ2-2; 7 bases agree with TRBD2. The clonotype comes from a man aged 30-40 years in good health. The CDR3 spells CASGLVGGELFF. Here the CDR3 DNA reads TGTGCCAGCGGACTAGTGGGCGGGGAGCTGTTTTTT.